This T cell receptor beta chain was sequenced during a study of metastatic and nonmetastatic thyroid tumors. Study context: Repertoires were compared across blood and tumor or nodule tissue from malignant and benign thyroid patients.

This CDR3 comprises 15 residues. Germline V CDR1 and CDR2: MNHEY, SMNVEV (reference sequence). Losses at the gene ends were 5 bases for V and 0 bases for J; bases not matched to a gene: 6. Thyroid surgery was preceded by no treatment in any patient. Study results and limitations: Malignant thyroid tumors reportedly exceeded benign nodules significantly in TCR beta diversity, with the difference appearing in blood and tumor.

This clone appeared a few times. Its specificity is unknown. Per the original data handling: CDR3 was compared across clinicopathological groups, and the resulting differences were used to build a distant-metastasis classifier for papillary thyroid cancer. TCRdb recomputed clones from the PCR reads via MiXCR. The V and J calls were not made by the authors but by TCRdb's processing. The sample records 20,000 to 25,000 clones, roughly 9.8% being singletons. V usage is TRBV27 and J usage is TRBJ2-7; TRBD1 aligns across 8 bases. This TCR was recovered from a female donor with papillary thyroid cancer or a benign thyroid nodule (not recorded which). Some clones in this sample may be carry-over from other donors' samples. The material sequenced was blood. In DNA form, the CDR3 reads TGTGCCAGCAGTCCCAGGACAGGGTTCTCCTACGAGCAGTACTTC. Translation gives CASSPRTGFSYEQYF.